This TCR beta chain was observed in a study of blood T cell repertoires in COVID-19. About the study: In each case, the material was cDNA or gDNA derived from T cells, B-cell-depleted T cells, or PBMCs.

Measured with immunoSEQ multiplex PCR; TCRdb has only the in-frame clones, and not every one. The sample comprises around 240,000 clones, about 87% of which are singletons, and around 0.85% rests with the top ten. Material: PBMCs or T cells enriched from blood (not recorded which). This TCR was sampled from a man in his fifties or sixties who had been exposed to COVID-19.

CDR3 in DNA: TGTGCCAGCAGTGAAGCGCCGGGACAGGGGCACACTGAAGCTTTCTTT. It encodes CASSEAPGQGHTEAFF. V usage is TRBV2 and J usage is TRBJ1-1, with 10 nucleotides matching TRBD1. Trimming cost V 0 bases and J 3 bases; bases outside gene matches: 4. Germline V lookup: CDR1 SNHLY, CDR2 FYNNEI. The CDR3 is 16 residues long.